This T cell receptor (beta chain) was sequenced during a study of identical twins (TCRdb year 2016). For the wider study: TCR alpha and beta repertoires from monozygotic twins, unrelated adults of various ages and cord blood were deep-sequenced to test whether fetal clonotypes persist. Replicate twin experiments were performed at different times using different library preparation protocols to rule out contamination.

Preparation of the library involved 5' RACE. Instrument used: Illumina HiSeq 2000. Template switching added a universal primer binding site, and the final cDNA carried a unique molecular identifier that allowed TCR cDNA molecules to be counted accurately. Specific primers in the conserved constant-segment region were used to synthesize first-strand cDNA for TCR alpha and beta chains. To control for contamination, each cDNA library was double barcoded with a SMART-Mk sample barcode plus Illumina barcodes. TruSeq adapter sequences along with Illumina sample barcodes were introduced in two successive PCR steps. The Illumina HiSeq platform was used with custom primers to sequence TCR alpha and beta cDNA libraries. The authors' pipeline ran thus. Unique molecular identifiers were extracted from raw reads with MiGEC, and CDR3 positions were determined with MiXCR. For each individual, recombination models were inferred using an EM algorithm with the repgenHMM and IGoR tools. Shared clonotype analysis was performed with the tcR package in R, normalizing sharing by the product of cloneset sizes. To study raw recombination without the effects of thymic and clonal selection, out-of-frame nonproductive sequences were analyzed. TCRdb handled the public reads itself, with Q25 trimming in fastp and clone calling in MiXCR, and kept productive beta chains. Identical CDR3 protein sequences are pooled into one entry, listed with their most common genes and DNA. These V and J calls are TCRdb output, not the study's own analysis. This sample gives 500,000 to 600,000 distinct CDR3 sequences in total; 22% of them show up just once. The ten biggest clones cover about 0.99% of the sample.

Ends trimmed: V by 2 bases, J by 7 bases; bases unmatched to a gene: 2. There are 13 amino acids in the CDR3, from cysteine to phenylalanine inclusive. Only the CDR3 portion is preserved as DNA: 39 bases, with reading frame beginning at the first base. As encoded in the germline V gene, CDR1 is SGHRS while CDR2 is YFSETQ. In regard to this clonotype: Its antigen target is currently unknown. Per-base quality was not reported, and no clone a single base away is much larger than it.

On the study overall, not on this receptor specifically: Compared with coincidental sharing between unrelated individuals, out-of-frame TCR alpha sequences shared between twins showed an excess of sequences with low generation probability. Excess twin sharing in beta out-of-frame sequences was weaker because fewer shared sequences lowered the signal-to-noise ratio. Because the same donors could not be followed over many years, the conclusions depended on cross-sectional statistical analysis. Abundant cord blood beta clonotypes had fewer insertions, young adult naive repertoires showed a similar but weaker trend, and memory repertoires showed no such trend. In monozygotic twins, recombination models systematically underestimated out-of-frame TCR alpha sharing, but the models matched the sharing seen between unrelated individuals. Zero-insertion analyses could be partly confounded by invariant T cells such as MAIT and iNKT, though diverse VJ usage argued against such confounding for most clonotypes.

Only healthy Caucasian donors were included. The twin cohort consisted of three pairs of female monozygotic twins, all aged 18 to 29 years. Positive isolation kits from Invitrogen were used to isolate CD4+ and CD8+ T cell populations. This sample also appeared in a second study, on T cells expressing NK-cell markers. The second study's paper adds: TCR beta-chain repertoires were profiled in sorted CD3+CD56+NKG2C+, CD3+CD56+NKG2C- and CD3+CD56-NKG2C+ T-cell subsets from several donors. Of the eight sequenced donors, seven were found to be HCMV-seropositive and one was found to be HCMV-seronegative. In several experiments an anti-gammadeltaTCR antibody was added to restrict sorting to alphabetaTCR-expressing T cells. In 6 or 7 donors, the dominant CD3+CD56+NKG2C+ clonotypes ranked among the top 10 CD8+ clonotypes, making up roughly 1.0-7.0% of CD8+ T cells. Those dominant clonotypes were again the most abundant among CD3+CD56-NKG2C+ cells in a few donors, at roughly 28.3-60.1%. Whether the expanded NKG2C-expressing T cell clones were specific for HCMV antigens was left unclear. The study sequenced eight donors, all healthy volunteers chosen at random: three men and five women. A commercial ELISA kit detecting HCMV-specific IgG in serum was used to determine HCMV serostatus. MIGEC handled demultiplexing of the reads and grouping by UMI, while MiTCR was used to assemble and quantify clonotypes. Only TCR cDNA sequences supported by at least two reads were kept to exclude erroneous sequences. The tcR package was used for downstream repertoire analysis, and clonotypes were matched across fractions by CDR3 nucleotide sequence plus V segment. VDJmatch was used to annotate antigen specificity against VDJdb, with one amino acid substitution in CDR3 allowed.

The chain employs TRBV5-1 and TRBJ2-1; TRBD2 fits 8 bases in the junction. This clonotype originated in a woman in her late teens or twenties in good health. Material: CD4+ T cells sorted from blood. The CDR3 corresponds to CASSFSGGNEQFF. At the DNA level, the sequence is TGCGCCAGCAGCTTCTCGGGGGGGAATGAGCAGTTCTTC.